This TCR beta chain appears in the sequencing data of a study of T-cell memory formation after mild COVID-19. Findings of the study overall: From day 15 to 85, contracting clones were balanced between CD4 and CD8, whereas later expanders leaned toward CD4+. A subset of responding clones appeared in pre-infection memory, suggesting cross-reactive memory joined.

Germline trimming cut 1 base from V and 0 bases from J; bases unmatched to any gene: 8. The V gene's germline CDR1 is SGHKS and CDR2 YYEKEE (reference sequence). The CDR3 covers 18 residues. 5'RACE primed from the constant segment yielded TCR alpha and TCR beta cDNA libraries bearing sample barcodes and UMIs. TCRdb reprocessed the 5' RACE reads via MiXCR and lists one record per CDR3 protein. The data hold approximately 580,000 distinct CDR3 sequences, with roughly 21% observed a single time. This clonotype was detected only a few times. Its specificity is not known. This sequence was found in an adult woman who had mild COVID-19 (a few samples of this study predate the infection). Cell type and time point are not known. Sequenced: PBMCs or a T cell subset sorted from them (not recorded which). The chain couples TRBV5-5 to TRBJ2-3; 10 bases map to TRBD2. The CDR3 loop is CASSLPFLAGASTDTQYF. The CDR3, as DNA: TGTGCCAGCAGCTTGCCCTTTCTAGCGGGGGCTAGCACAGATACGCAGTATTTT. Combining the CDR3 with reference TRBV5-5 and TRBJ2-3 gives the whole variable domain DAGVTQSPTHLIKTRGQQVTLRCSPISGHKSVSWYQQVLGQGPQFIFQYYEKEERGRGNFPDRFSARQFPNYSSELNVNALLLGDSALYLCASSLPFLAGASTDTQYFGPGTRLTVL.